These T cell receptor beta chains were read from a single sample in a study of CD8 T cells in Susac syndrome. TCRdb reanalysed the immunoSEQ multiplex PCR reads using MiXCR and keeps one entry per CDR3 protein. Counted here are some 450,000 distinct CDR3 sequences, more than 80% occurring once; the ten biggest clones make up under 0.15%. Material: CD8+ T cells from PBMCs. The source of these receptors is a human donor with multiple sclerosis. The CDR3 runs from the conserved cysteine through the conserved F or W. The D gene is left open where the match is weak. The size field is filled for only some rows; it gives once, few, many or a size class.

.	TRBV3-1	TRBJ2-7	.	CASSQQGEGSSYEQYF	TGTGCCAGCAGCCAGCAAGGTGAAGGGAGCTCCTACGAGCAGTACTTC
.	TRBV27	TRBJ2-6	.	CASSFLAPGANVLTF	TGTGCCAGCAGTTTTTTGGCACCTGGGGCCAACGTCCTGACTTTC
.	TRBV5-6	TRBJ1-1	.	CASSLAGQLRGPEAFF	TGTGCCAGCAGCTTGGCCGGCCAACTTCGAGGCCCTGAAGCTTTCTTT
.	TRBV5-3	TRBJ1-1	.	CARSLVFTEAFF	TGTGCCAGAAGCTTGGTTTTCACTGAAGCTTTCTTT
once	TRBV6-5	TRBJ2-7	.	CASSYSTHEQYF	TGTGCCAGCAGTTACTCGACCCACGAGCAGTACTTC
.	TRBV9	TRBJ2-1	.	CASSVGLVRENEQFF	TGTGCCAGCAGCGTAGGGCTAGTGAGGGAAAATGAGCAGTTCTTC
.	TRBV12-5	TRBJ2-1	TRBD1	CASGHPGTGNNEQFF	TGTGCTAGTGGCCACCCAGGGACAGGCAACAATGAGCAGTTCTTC
.	TRBV6-5	TRBJ1-1	.	CASSYSSSVLGRATTEAFF	TGTGCCAGCAGTTACTCGTCTTCCGTTCTGGGCAGGGCTACCACTGAAGCTTTCTTT
few	TRBV24-1	TRBJ2-5	.	CATSEGLGETQYF	TGTGCCACCAGTGAAGGACTGGGAGAGACCCAGTACTTC
.	TRBV4-1	TRBJ1-5	.	CASSQSEGDQPQHF	TGCGCCAGCAGCCAGAGCGAAGGGGATCAGCCCCAGCATTTT
.	TRBV20-1	TRBJ2-7	.	CSARGDGSYEQYF	TGCAGTGCTAGGGGGGACGGCTCCTACGAGCAGTACTTC
.	TRBV12-3/TRBV12-4	TRBJ2-1	TRBD2	CASSLTSGGAIEQFF	TGTGCCAGCAGCCTAACTAGCGGGGGGGCCATTGAGCAGTTCTTC
.	TRBV13	TRBJ1-6	.	CASSLGTAFYNSPLHF	TGTGCCAGCAGCTTAGGGACAGCCTTTTATAATTCACCCCTCCACTTT
.	TRBV27	TRBJ2-7	TRBD2	CASSLAGGFYEQYF	TGTGCCAGCAGTCTAGCGGGAGGGTTCTACGAGCAGTACTTC
.	TRBV5-6	TRBJ2-3	.	CASSLGHRDVTDTQYF	TGTGCCAGCAGCTTGGGGCACCGGGACGTTACAGATACGCAGTATTTT
.	TRBV4-1	TRBJ2-7	TRBD1	CASSQHGTVNPYEQYF	TGCGCCAGCAGCCAGCACGGGACAGTCAACCCCTACGAGCAGTACTTC
.	TRBV15	TRBJ1-2	.	CATSSDGGYTF	TGTGCCACCAGCAGCGACGGGGGCTACACCTTC
.	TRBV27	TRBJ2-1	.	CASARGTDNEQFF	TGTGCCAGCGCAAGGGGTACAGACAATGAGCAGTTCTTC
.	TRBV6-1	TRBJ2-5	.	CASRAFREVEETQYF	TGTGCCAGCAGAGCTTTCAGGGAGGTGGAGGAGACCCAGTACTTC
once	TRBV5-1	TRBJ2-3	.	CASSLEAGEDTQYF	TGCGCCAGCAGCTTGGAGGCAGGGGAAGATACGCAGTATTTT
few	TRBV25-1	TRBJ2-3	.	CASSEWGTDTQYF	TGTGCCAGCAGTGAATGGGGCACAGATACGCAGTATTTT
.	TRBV7-2	TRBJ1-5	.	CASSLMFGSNQPQHF	TGTGCCAGCAGCTTAATGTTCGGTAGCAATCAGCCCCAGCATTTT
.	TRBV10-3	TRBJ1-2	.	CAISEYPPNYGYTF	TGTGCCATCAGTGAGTACCCACCGAACTATGGCTACACCTTC
.	TRBV29-1	TRBJ1-5	.	CSVVWGSGEPQHF	TGCAGCGTTGTCTGGGGATCGGGGGAGCCCCAGCATTTT
.	TRBV5-4	TRBJ2-1	.	CASSPGLNEQFF	TGTGCCAGCAGCCCTGGGCTAAATGAGCAGTTCTTC
.	TRBV27	TRBJ2-7	.	CASSLNWEQYF	TGTGCCAGCAGTTTGAATTGGGAGCAGTACTTC
.	TRBV28	TRBJ1-5	.	CASSLRDTGDQPQHF	TGTGCCAGCAGTCTCCGGGACACGGGGGATCAGCCCCAGCATTTT
.	TRBV27	TRBJ1-4	.	CASSPHRPGTTGKLFF	TGTGCCAGCAGTCCCCACCGGCCGGGGACGACCGGAAAACTGTTTTTT
.	TRBV29-1	TRBJ2-7	.	CSVVGLSNSYEQYF	TGCAGCGTTGTAGGCTTATCTAACTCCTACGAGCAGTACTTC
.	TRBV9	TRBJ2-1	.	CASSVVAQLSSYNEQFF	TGTGCCAGCAGCGTAGTTGCCCAGTTGAGCTCCTACAATGAGCAGTTCTTC
.	TRBV27	TRBJ2-1	.	CASSQEHQNEQFF	TGTGCCAGCAGCCAAGAACATCAAAATGAGCAGTTCTTC
.	TRBV6-1	TRBJ1-5	.	CASSGALANQPQHF	TGTGCCAGCAGTGGAGCTTTGGCGAATCAGCCCCAGCATTTT
.	TRBV2	TRBJ2-2	.	CASSEVHSNTGELFF	TGTGCCAGCAGTGAGGTACATTCGAACACCGGGGAGCTGTTTTTT
.	TRBV29-1	TRBJ2-5	TRBD1	CSVERDRAGETQYF	TGCAGCGTTGAACGGGACAGGGCGGGGGAGACCCAGTACTTC
.	TRBV4-1	TRBJ1-2	TRBD1	CASSQDRTGEVGYTF	TGCGCCAGCAGCCAAGACAGGACAGGGGAGGTTGGCTACACCTTC
.	TRBV2	TRBJ2-7	.	CASNGREADEQYF	TGTGCCAGCAATGGAAGAGAAGCCGACGAGCAGTACTTC
.	TRBV7-9	TRBJ2-7	.	CASSLEGYYEQYF	TGTGCCAGCAGCTTAGAGGGGTACTACGAGCAGTACTTC
.	TRBV30	TRBJ1-5	.	CAWSDSNQPQHF	TGTGCCTGGAGTGATAGCAATCAGCCCCAGCATTTT
.	TRBV4-1	TRBJ1-1	.	CASSQEGDRRLNSEAFF	TGCGCCAGCAGCCAAGAGGGGGACCGCCGCTTGAACAGTGAAGCTTTCTTT
.	TRBV27	TRBJ2-3	.	CASRGATDTQYF	TGTGCCAGCAGGGGGGCCACAGATACGCAGTATTTT
.	TRBV4-2	TRBJ2-3	TRBD1	CASSLGQPYFGTQYF	TGTGCCAGCAGCCTGGGACAGCCCTATTTTGGTACGCAGTATTTT
.	TRBV28	TRBJ2-2	.	CASSFTLANTGELFF	TGTGCCAGCAGTTTCACGTTAGCGAACACCGGGGAGCTGTTTTTT
.	TRBV6-5	TRBJ1-1	TRBD1	CASRPGQGLTEAFF	TGTGCCAGCAGGCCAGGACAGGGGTTAACTGAAGCTTTCTTT
once	TRBV28	TRBJ1-5	TRBD1	CASSLYKAGQGGYQPQHF	TGTGCCAGCAGTTTATATAAAGCAGGACAGGGGGGTTACCAGCCCCAGCATTTT
.	TRBV2	TRBJ1-3	TRBD1	CASIGTDIGNTIYF	TGTGCCAGCATCGGGACAGATATCGGAAACACCATATATTTT
.	TRBV28	TRBJ2-7	.	CASTFSGEQYF	TGTGCCAGCACCTTCAGTGGAGAGCAGTACTTC
.	TRBV7-6	TRBJ2-5	.	CASSLPRGDRHQETQYF	TGTGCCAGCAGCTTGCCCCGGGGTGACAGACACCAAGAGACCCAGTACTTC